The clone carrying this T cell receptor beta chain was counted at least ten times. Its antigen is unknown. This beta chain was picked up by a library intended for alpha chains and is off target, so its count carries little meaning. This sample was taken from a study of spatial heterogeneity in lung cancer. Overall study context: Consistently, beta-chain sequences turned up in larger numbers than alpha-chain sequences did. Tumor regions showed TCR transcript counts that correlated strongly with a T cell module score from matched bulk RNA-seq. Findings and limits, study-wide: Tumor mutation count correlated with how many alpha and beta TCRs expanded intratumorally.

Germline trimming cut 3 bases from V and 2 bases from J; bases unmatched to any gene: 4. CDR1 DFQATT and CDR2 SNEGSKA come from the germline V gene (reference sequence). This CDR3 region has 14 residues. The presence of a unique molecular identifier marked each TCR cDNA molecule. TCRdb itself ran the 5' RACE reads through MiXCR, one entry per CDR3 protein. The sample holds roughly 18,000 distinct CDR3 sequences, 4.5% to 7.5% seen once. This sample's time point: sample taken at primary tumor resection. Whole RNA obtained from tumor, nontumor lung or frozen PBMC underwent sequencing without sorting. The sequencing used lung tumor tissue, collected at surgery. The chain carries TRBV20-1 and TRBJ2-7; 10 bases line up with TRBD2. The source of this sequence is a female donor with early-stage non-small cell lung cancer. CDR3 sequence: CSASRTSGPYEQYF. In DNA, the CDR3 is TGCAGTGCTAGCCGGACTAGCGGCCCCTACGAGCAGTACTTC.